These 21 T cell receptor beta chains came from one sample sequenced in a study of T cell repertoires in cytomegalovirus infection. TCRdb re-analysed the reads in MiXCR, keeping a single row per CDR3 protein. The sample has 150,000 to 200,000 distinct CDR3 sequences; 15% to 20% are singletons. Sequenced: PBMCs. The receptors come from a human donor in good health (CMV status not recorded). Some clones in this sample may be carry-over from other donors' samples.

This clonotype was seen a handful of times. CDR3 protein: CASSPRWGEQYF. Written as DNA, the CDR3 is TGTGCCAGCAGCCCCAGATGGGGCGAGCAGTACTTC. V usage is TRBV28 and J usage is TRBJ2-7; D call uncertain. CDR3 length equals 12 residues. CDR1 is MDHEN and CDR2 is SYDVKM in the germline V gene. V was pared by 6 bases and J by 6 bases, with 12 bases between.

This chain links TRBV12-3 or TRBV12-4 with TRBJ1-1; D is uncertain. This CDR3 is built from 13 residues. Trimming took 5 bases from V and 6 from J, leaving 13 bases between them. CDR3 sequence reads: CASSILEASEAFF. CDR3 DNA: TGTGCCAGCAGTATCCTCGAGGCATCTGAAGCTTTCTTT.

In DNA, the CDR3 is TGCAGCGTCGGGGGGTATTCGGACACTGAAGCTTTCTTT. This codes for CSVGGYSDTEAFF. The chain couples TRBV29-1 to TRBJ1-1, with a weak D call TRBD1 (5 bases). CDR1 and CDR2 from the germline V gene are SQVTM and ANQGSEA. The CDR3 is 13 residues long. V shed 6 bases and J shed 3 bases, with 14 bases lying between them.

V gene TRBV5-1 combines with J gene TRBJ1-4, with D hard to call. Trimming stripped 2 bases from V and 2 bases from J, with 10 bases between. The V gene's germline CDR1 is SGHRS and CDR2 YFSETQ. The CDR3 totals 15 residues. The CDR3 region is CASSLGGVTNEKLFF. The CDR3 DNA reads as TGCGCCAGCAGCTTAGGCGGGGTTACTAATGAAAAACTGTTTTTT.

In this sample, this clonotype turned up a few times. The chain combines TRBV2 with TRBJ2-7, with a weak D call TRBD1 (5 bases). CDR3 length: 13 amino acids. V was pared by 4 bases and J by 2 bases, with 9 bases between. Germline CDR1 SNHLY, CDR2 FYNNEI. CDR3 nucleotide sequence: TGTGCCAGCAGTGGGACATTCGCCTACGAGCAGTACTTC. It yields the protein CASSGTFAYEQYF.

This clonotype was counted between two and nine times. CDR3 bases: TGCGCCAGCAGCCAAGATGGTGGTGGGACAGCTAATGAAAAACTGTTTTTT. It is translated as CASSQDGGGTANEKLFF. The chain is built from TRBV4-1 and TRBJ1-4; 7 positions match TRBD1. This CDR3 contains 17 residues. V was clipped by 0 bases and J by 3 bases; unmatched bases: 7. Per germline, CDR1 MGHRA and CDR2 YSYEKL.

This clonotype was detected only a few times. The chain combines TRBV5-1 with TRBJ2-3; 7 bases are shared with TRBD2. Germline V gives CDR1 SGHRS, CDR2 YFSETQ. The CDR3 covers 15 residues. The J segment lost 0 bases and the V segment lost 2 bases, leaving 3 bases of the junction unmatched. The CDR3 DNA sequence: TGCGCCAGCAGCTTTGGTAGCGGGAGCACAGATACGCAGTATTTT. Translated, it gives CASSFGSGSTDTQYF.

This clonotype was counted a few times. V is TRBV28 and J is TRBJ2-7, with 10 bases matching TRBD2. The germline V gene encodes CDR1 MDHEN and CDR2 SYDVKM. The CDR3 length is 15 residues. V was pared by 2 bases and J by 6 bases, with 7 bases of the junction left unmatched. CDR3 sequence (DNA): TGTGCCAGCAGTTTAAGGCTAGCGGGAGTACGCGAGCAGTACTTC. It yields the protein CASSLRLAGVREQYF.

Many counts were recorded for this clonotype. The CDR3 DNA sequence: TGTGCCAGCAGCTTAGGCCAGAGCGGAACCTACGAGCAGTACTTC. Translated, it gives CASSLGQSGTYEQYF. This chain joins TRBV7-2 and TRBJ2-7; TRBD2 is a possible D gene (5 bases). The CDR3 runs 15 residues. The V end lost 1 base, the J end lost 2 bases, and 12 bases lay between the germline ends. Germline CDR1 SGHTA, CDR2 FQGNSA.

Many counts were recorded for this clonotype. The chain's CDR3 is CASGPTWREDATGELFF. The CDR3 DNA reads TGTGCTAGTGGTCCCACTTGGCGGGAGGACGCCACCGGGGAGCTGTTTTTT. V usage is TRBV12-5 and J usage is TRBJ2-2; 8 bases fit TRBD2. This CDR3 comprises 17 residues. J was trimmed by 4 bases and V by 5 bases; bases with no gene match: 12. The germline gives CDR1 LGHNT, CDR2 FRNRAP.

This clonotype was observed at least ten times. V is TRBV7-3 and J is TRBJ1-1; the D is unclear. Per the germline V gene, CDR1 is SGHTA and CDR2 is FQGTGA. This CDR3 has 14 amino acids. The V and J ends lost 3 bases and 5 bases respectively, with 13 bases between them. As DNA, the CDR3 is TGTGCCAGCAGCTTTTCGGCCACGGGGACTGAAGCTTTCTTT. Translated: CASSFSATGTEAFF.

This clonotype occurred many times. This sequence joins TRBV5-4 and TRBJ2-1; 9 nucleotides line up with TRBD1. V was clipped by 1 base and J by 7 bases; unmatched bases: 6. This CDR3 spans 15 amino acids. The V gene's germline CDR1 is SGHNT and CDR2 YYREEE (reference sequence). CDR3 sequence: CASSLTGTGRNEQFF. DNA of the CDR3: TGTGCCAGCAGCTTGACAGGGACAGGGAGGAATGAGCAGTTCTTC.

The rearrangement uses TRBV6-1 and TRBJ1-1; D gene unclear. The V end lost 6 bases, the J end lost 2 bases, and 16 bases lay between the germline ends. Germline lookup yields CDR1 MNHNS and CDR2 SASEGT. The CDR3 consists of 15 residues. CDR3 bases: TGTGCCAGCAGGAGGGAAAGAACAGTAAACACTGAAGCTTTCTTT. It specifies CASRRERTVNTEAFF.

The gene calls are TRBV2 and TRBJ1-2; D is unclear. Trimming cost V 3 bases and J 8 bases, with 13 bases left between them. Germline V gene sequence: CDR1 SNHLY, CDR2 FYNNEI. This CDR3 contains 13 residues. The CDR3 reads CASSDGLRWGYTF. The CDR3 DNA is TGTGCCAGCAGTGATGGCCTCAGGTGGGGCTACACCTTC.

The chain uses TRBV7-9 and TRBJ2-5; 13 nucleotides align to TRBD2. The CDR3 contains 16 residues. Germline assignment: CDR1 SEHNR and CDR2 FQNEAQ (reference sequence). The J segment lost 5 bases and the V segment lost 0 bases, leaving 3 bases of the junction unmatched. This CDR3 is CASSLALAGGRETQYF. As DNA, the CDR3 is TGTGCCAGCAGCTTAGCACTAGCGGGAGGGCGCGAGACCCAGTACTTC. Together with reference TRBV7-9 and TRBJ2-5, the CDR3 gives the full variable domain: DTGVSQNPRHKITKRGQNVTFRCDPISEHNRLYWYRQTLGQGPEFLTYFQNEAQLEKSRLLSDRFSAERPKGSFSTLEIQRTEQGDSAMYLCASSLALAGGRETQYFGPGTRLLVL.

Turning to this clonotype: A much larger clone differs by one base, so this may be a read error. J is TRBJ1-1 and V is TRBV12-3 or TRBV12-4; D possibly corresponds to TRBD1 (6 bases). The CDR3 is made up of 14 amino acids. In DNA form, the CDR3 reads TGTGCCAGCACCCTAAAGGCAGGGGCCACTGTAGCTTTCTTT. It specifies CASTLKAGATVAFF.

A note on this clonotype: Just one base apart from a much larger clone, this may be a read error. In nucleotides, the CDR3 is TGTGCCAGCAGAAAAGGGAGGGGGCGGACTGAAGCTTTCTTT. Protein product: CASRKGRGRTEAFF. The chain is built from TRBV7-2 and TRBJ1-1; the match to TRBD1 covers 7 bases. This CDR3 has 14 amino acids. The germline gives CDR1 SGHTA, CDR2 FQGNSA. V lost 6 bases, J lost 5 bases, and 9 bases stayed unmatched.

J is TRBJ2-1 and V is TRBV29-1; the match to TRBD2 covers 12 bases. CDR1 and CDR2 from the germline V gene are SQVTM and ANQGSEA. There are 13 residues in the CDR3. V gave up 5 bases and J gave up 5 bases; unmatched junction bases: 1. CDR3 residues: CSVLAGGDNEQFF. CDR3 DNA sequence: TGCAGCGTTCTAGCGGGGGGGGACAATGAGCAGTTCTTC.

The chain links TRBV3-1 to TRBJ1-1; D gene ambiguous. The CDR3 is 12 residues long. Germline V gene lookup returns CDR1 LGHDT and CDR2 YNNKEL (reference sequence). The V end was cut by 1 base, the J end by 11 bases, with 11 bases between. The CDR3 bases are TGTGCCAGCAGCCAAGGAGGCAGGTCGGCTTTCTTT. This sequence encodes CASSQGGRSAFF.

The V gene is TRBV14, the J gene TRBJ2-2; possibly TRBD1 for D (7 bases). Trimming took 6 bases from V and 4 from J, leaving 9 bases between them. The CDR3 totals 13 residues. The germline CDR1 and CDR2 sequences are SGHDN and FVKESK. CDR3 amino acids: CASRQGGTGELFF. CDR3 in DNA: TGTGCCAGCAGGCAGGGGGGCACCGGGGAGCTGTTTTTT.

In its sample, this clonotype was seen many times. The V call is TRBV28, the J call TRBJ2-5, with D tentatively TRBD1 (5 bases). CDR3 size: 15 residues. Trimming removed 2 bases at V and 1 base at J, with 11 bases between. Germline V gives CDR1 MDHEN, CDR2 SYDVKM. Written as DNA, the CDR3 is TGTGCCAGCAGTTTAGTCGGCAGGGTCCAAGAGACCCAGTACTTC. Its protein product is CASSLVGRVQETQYF. Looking up the rest from reference TRBV28 and TRBJ2-5 gives the full variable domain: DVKVTQSSRYLVKRTGEKVFLECVQDMDHENMFWYRQDPGLGLRLIYFSYDVKMKEKGDIPEGYSVSREKKERFSLILESASTNQTSMYLCASSLVGRVQETQYFGPGTRLLVL.